This TCR beta chain was recovered during a study of shared clonotypes between healthy human individuals. Produced via immunoSEQ multiplex PCR; TCRdb's table is partial and in-frame only. The table records about 600,000 clones, roughly 79% of them present only once. Adult donors, all healthy and HIV-negative, had no recent acute infections or vaccinations. Germline CDR1 MNHNS, CDR2 SASEGT. The J segment lost 7 bases and the V segment lost 1 base, leaving 13 bases of the junction unmatched. The CDR3 sequence is 18 residues long. The V gene is TRBV6-1, the J gene TRBJ1-4, with 9 bases lining up with TRBD1. This clonotype was sampled from a woman aged 40 to 50 in good health. Some clones in this sample may be carry-over from other donors' samples. The sample comprised PBMCs. The CDR3 DNA reads TGTGCCAGCAGTGAAGGAGACAGGGGGATCTATGGAAGTGAAAAACTGTTTTTT. Protein: CASSEGDRGIYGSEKLFF.